What follows is one T cell receptor (beta chain) and its context. Its antigen remains unidentified. The data were taken from a study of cytomegalovirus exposure and HLA in healthy donors. In the study overall: Samples from HLA-typed donors yielded about 85 million unique TCRs in an early data release.

Germline CDR1 DFQATT, CDR2 SNEGSKA (reference sequence). The V gene lost 3 bases and the J gene lost 3 bases, with 6 bases spanning the gap. This CDR3 has 11 residues. PCR amplification relied on 60 Vbeta primers (plus 13 Jbeta primers). TCRdb keeps only in-frame clones here, not all; method: immunoSEQ multiplex PCR. The top ten clones hold approximately 10% of a sample with some 130,000 clones, 65% to 90% of them seen once. General study points: In vitro confirmation showed a few CMV-associated chains to be CMV antigen specific.

V gene TRBV20-1 combines with J gene TRBJ2-7; D remains unclear. Sample: PBMCs. The receptor's source is a male donor in good health and CMV-seropositive. CDR3 DNA sequence: TGCAGTGCTAGTCTTATCTACGAGCAGTACTTC. Its protein product is CSASLIYEQYF.